Following are 26 T cell receptor beta chains from one sample sequenced in a study of identical twins. Each CDR3 protein is one row after TCRdb ran MiXCR on the 5' RACE reads. The sample has 200,000 to 250,000 distinct CDR3 sequences, 5.5% to 7% seen once. The sample was also linked to a second study, of yellow fever vaccine responses in identical twins.

Sequenced: memory (CD45RO+) T cells sorted from blood. All receptors come from a woman younger than 30 in good health.

This clonotype was found a few times. The chain has TRBV5-6 and TRBJ1-1, with D hard to call. The CDR3 is 15 amino acids. Germline V lookup: CDR1 SGHDT, CDR2 YYEEEE. The germline V and J ends were trimmed by 4 bases and 0 bases, with 13 bases remaining between them. CDR3: CASSRRTVMNTEAFF. In DNA, the CDR3 is TGTGCCAGCAGCAGACGGACGGTTATGAACACTGAAGCTTTCTTT.

This clonotype was seen only a few times. Written as DNA, the CDR3 is TGCGCCAGCAGCCAAGATCTTTCGGCGCAATCTGGGGAGCAGTTCTTC. Translated: CASSQDLSAQSGEQFF. The genes are TRBV4-1 and TRBJ2-1; D is unclear. V lost 0 bases to trimming and J lost 10 bases, with 19 bases between them. CDR1 and CDR2 (germline): MGHRA, YSYEKL. The CDR3 has 16 residues.

This clonotype was seen a few times. The rearrangement uses TRBV12-3 or TRBV12-4 and TRBJ1-2; D is unresolved. The germline V and J ends were trimmed by 4 bases and 2 bases, with 14 bases remaining between them. The CDR3 length is 15 residues. CDR3 coding DNA: TGTGCCAGCAGTTCCTTAATCGACCGAAACTATGGCTACACCTTC. It specifies CASSSLIDRNYGYTF.

The rearrangement links TRBV15 to TRBJ1-1, with D tentatively TRBD1 (5 bases). The CDR3 length is 15 residues. CDR1 and CDR2 (germline): LNHNV, YYDKDF (reference sequence). V lost 0 bases, J lost 5 bases, and 13 bases lay in between. CDR3 sequence: CATSRDDLKGTEAFF. CDR3 bases: TGTGCCACCAGCAGAGACGACCTCAAGGGGACTGAAGCTTTCTTT.

The table lists this clonotype with many counts. J is TRBJ2-7 and V is TRBV21-1; the table gives TRBD2 as D, unverified against the DNA. TRBV21-1 is tagged as a pseudogene. The length of the CDR3 is 16 residues. The CDR3 protein is CASSKTSSGYTYEQYF. CDR3 nucleotide sequence: TGTGCCAGCAGCAAAACGAGTAGCGGGTATACCTACGAGCAGTACTTC.

This rearrangement joins TRBV19 to TRBJ2-7; 12 bases line up with TRBD2. From germline, CDR1 is LNHDA and CDR2 SQIVND (reference sequence). This CDR3 is built from 14 residues. V trimming: 4 bases; J trimming: 7 bases; junction bases outside the gene matches: 5. The CDR3 nucleotides read TGTGCCAGTAGTACTCCAGGACTAGCGGGGGAGCAGTACTTC. This translates into CASSTPGLAGEQYF.

In its sample, this clonotype was seen many times. The chain uses TRBV7-8 and TRBJ1-4; 10 bases are a match to TRBD1. Unmatched junction bases numbered 10, after V lost 1 base and J lost 8 bases. The CDR3 contains 17 residues. Per the germline V gene, CDR1 is SGHVS and CDR2 is FQNEAQ. The CDR3 sequence is CASSLDVSGQGREKLFF. The CDR3, as DNA: TGTGCCAGCAGCTTAGATGTCTCGGGACAGGGGAGGGAAAAACTGTTTTTT.

This clonotype has only a few counts. This rearrangement joins TRBV7-9 to TRBJ2-7; D possibly corresponds to TRBD2 (5 bases). This CDR3 contains 13 residues. CDR1 is SEHNR, CDR2 FQNEAQ, per germline (reference sequence). The ends were cut back, 5 bases at V and 4 bases at J, with 12 bases in the middle. CDR3: CASSRTAEYEQYF. DNA for the CDR3: TGTGCCAGCAGCCGTACAGCGGAATACGAGCAGTACTTC.

This clonotype was seen repeatedly, ten times or more. The rearrangement uses TRBV28 and TRBJ2-7; TRBD1 matches 8 bases. The CDR3 loop spans 15 amino acids. V was pared by 4 bases and J by 2 bases, with 7 bases of the junction left unmatched. Looked up from germline, CDR1 is MDHEN and CDR2 is SYDVKM. CDR3 sequence (DNA): TGTGCCAGCAGTTCCCCTAGGACAGGGACCTACGAGCAGTACTTC. Residues: CASSSPRTGTYEQYF.

This chain connects TRBV20-1 to TRBJ1-1; D is uncertain. V was pared by 7 bases and J by 1 base, with 10 bases between. The CDR3 covers 12 residues. From germline, CDR1 is DFQATT and CDR2 SNEGSKA (reference sequence). CDR3 DNA: TGCAGTGTCACGGGAGGGAACACTGAAGCTTTCTTT. This sequence encodes CSVTGGNTEAFF.

V is TRBV10-3 and J is TRBJ1-3; unclear D gene. The CDR3 contains 13 residues. From germline, CDR1 is ENHRY and CDR2 SYGVKD. Between the trimmed V and J ends, which lost 10 bases and 0 bases, there was a span of 10 bases. CDR3 nucleotides: TGTGCCACCAAGGCGGGCTCTGGAAACACCATATATTTT. It specifies CATKAGSGNTIYF.

The sample holds many counts of this clonotype. V and J are TRBV3-1 and TRBJ2-2; 13 nucleotides agree with TRBD2. CDR1 is LGHDT, CDR2 YNNKEL, per germline (reference sequence). V gave up 5 bases and J gave up 2 bases; unmatched junction bases: 11. This CDR3 spans 19 amino acids. The CDR3 loop is CASSINPGLAGFNTGELFF. CDR3 nucleotide sequence: TGTGCCAGCAGCATTAACCCGGGACTAGCGGGATTTAACACCGGGGAGCTGTTTTTT.

This clonotype was counted ten times or more. The chain links TRBV9 to TRBJ2-6; D is ambiguous. This CDR3 has 16 residues. V gave up 1 base and J gave up 0 bases, with 8 bases separating them. The germline V gene encodes CDR1 SGDLS and CDR2 YYNGEE. The CDR3 region is CASSVLANSGANVLTF. DNA for the CDR3: TGTGCCAGCAGCGTACTTGCAAACTCTGGGGCCAACGTCCTGACTTTC.

This clonotype was seen repeatedly, ten times or more. This chain links TRBV25-1 with TRBJ2-2, with 7 bases lining up with TRBD2. The length of the CDR3 is 15 residues. Germline CDR1 is MGHDK and CDR2 is SYGVNS. Losses at the gene ends were 3 bases for V and 3 bases for J; bases not matched to a gene: 4. The CDR3 sequence: CASSDGRADTGELFF. CDR3 coding DNA: TGTGCCAGCAGTGATGGGAGGGCCGACACCGGGGAGCTGTTTTTT.

As to this clonotype: A much larger clone lies a single base off, so this may be a read error. V and J are TRBV5-1 and TRBJ2-3; 9 bases match TRBD2. V trimming: 5 bases; J trimming: 7 bases; junction bases outside the gene matches: 8. The CDR3 loop spans 14 amino acids. CDR1 is SGHRS, CDR2 YFSETQ, per germline. For the CDR3, the DNA is TGCGCCAGCAGAAGGCTAGCGGGAACACATACGCAGTATTTT. Its translation is CASRRLAGTHTQYF. Full variable domain (outside the CDR3, taken from reference TRBV5-1 and TRBJ2-3): KAGVTQTPRYLIKTRGQQVTLSCSPISGHRSVSWYQQTPGQGLQFLFEYFSETQRNKGNFPGRFSGRQFSNSRSEMNVSTLELGDSALYLCASRRLAGTHTQYFGPGTRLTVL.

The table lists this clonotype with many counts. The DNA for the CDR3 is TGCAGTGCTCCTAGCGGGAGGACCGAGACCCAGTACTTC. The encoded protein is CSAPSGRTETQYF. The chain links TRBV20-1 to TRBJ2-5; TRBD2 agrees at 11 bases. Germline assignment: CDR1 DFQATT and CDR2 SNEGSKA (reference sequence). The CDR3 has 13 amino acids. V was pared by 5 bases and J by 5 bases, with 4 bases of the junction left unmatched.

This clonotype was found many times. This rearrangement joins TRBV29-1 to TRBJ2-2; D is unclear. Germline loops: CDR1 SQVTM, CDR2 ANQGSEA. V was pared by 6 bases and J by 2 bases, with 13 bases between. CDR3 length: 14 residues. Here the CDR3 reads CSVVMEGNTGELFF. CDR3 coding DNA: TGCAGCGTGGTGATGGAAGGTAACACCGGGGAGCTGTTTTTT.

This clonotype was found many times. The CDR3 bases are TGTGCCAGCAGTTGGACTAGCTCGCCCAATGAGCAGTTCTTC. Its protein is CASSWTSSPNEQFF. The chain combines TRBV28 with TRBJ2-1; TRBD2 aligns across 8 bases. This CDR3 contains 14 residues. V shed 4 bases and J 6 bases; nucleotides not matched to a gene: 5. CDR1 is MDHEN, CDR2 SYDVKM, per germline.

The J gene is TRBJ1-2, the V gene TRBV20-1; a possible D gene is TRBD1 (6 bases). V was clipped by 3 bases and J by 7 bases, with 18 bases between them. The CDR3 contains 14 residues. The germline V gene encodes CDR1 DFQATT and CDR2 SNEGSKA (reference sequence). CDR3 region: CSASDGGELGGYTF. CDR3 bases: TGCAGTGCTAGTGATGGGGGCGAGTTGGGTGGCTACACCTTC.

Many counts were recorded for this clonotype. The genes are TRBV5-1 and TRBJ1-5, with D possibly TRBD1 on 5 matching bases. The CDR3 contains 15 residues. Between the trimmed V and J ends, which lost 0 bases and 7 bases, there was a span of 14 bases. Germline V gene lookup returns CDR1 SGHRS and CDR2 YFSETQ. CDR3: CASSLDAGGGQPQHF. CDR3 in DNA: TGCGCCAGCAGCTTGGACGCGGGCGGGGGGCAGCCCCAGCATTTT.

This clonotype was recorded at least ten times. The genes are TRBV20-1 and TRBJ1-2, with no clear D. The CDR3 has 13 residues. Germline V gene data show CDR1 as DFQATT and CDR2 as SNEGSKA (reference sequence). The germline V and J ends were trimmed by 6 bases and 2 bases, with 13 bases remaining between them. In nucleotides, the CDR3 is TGCAGTGCCCCTCAAACAGCAAACTATGGCTACACCTTC. Amino acids: CSAPQTANYGYTF.

This clonotype was found a few times. The CDR3 bases are TGTGCCAGCAGCTCAACTAGACTAGCGCGAAGCACAGATACGCAGTATTTT. Amino acid sequence: CASSSTRLARSTDTQYF. J is TRBJ2-3 and V is TRBV7-9; 8 bases agree with TRBD2. CDR3 length: 17 amino acids. Germline V gene data show CDR1 as SEHNR and CDR2 as FQNEAQ (reference sequence). With V trimmed by 4 bases and J by 0 bases, 9 bases remained unmatched.

This clonotype has a count of ten or more. The rearrangement links TRBV27 to TRBJ2-5, with 11 bases fitting TRBD2. The CDR3 is 17 amino acids. The V gene end was trimmed by 5 bases and the J gene end by 5 bases; junction bases not matched to a gene: 13. The germline V gene encodes CDR1 MNHEY and CDR2 SMNVEV (reference sequence). This chain's CDR3 is CASSLQGLAGGWETQYF. DNA of the CDR3: TGTGCCAGCAGTCTTCAGGGGCTAGCGGGAGGATGGGAGACCCAGTACTTC.

V gene TRBV12-3 or TRBV12-4 combines with J gene TRBJ2-7, with a possible D match to TRBD2 (6 bases). This CDR3 has 15 amino acids. V gave up 3 bases and J gave up 4 bases, with 16 bases separating them. CDR3 sequence: CASSLAIAAPYEQYF. The CDR3 nucleotides read TGTGCCAGCAGTTTGGCGATAGCGGCGCCTTACGAGCAGTACTTC.

The chain uses TRBV7-9 and TRBJ1-4, with a possible D match to TRBD1 (5 bases). This CDR3 has 17 amino acids. Trimming left V 7 bases short and J 5 bases short, with 23 bases between. Germline CDR1 and CDR2: SEHNR and FQNEAQ (reference sequence). Written as DNA, the CDR3 is TGTGCCAGCACTCCCACTGCGTTTCCACGGACAAATGAAAAACTGTTTTTT. Protein sequence: CASTPTAFPRTNEKLFF.

The J gene is TRBJ2-3, the V gene TRBV7-9, with D hard to call. The CDR3 extends over 15 amino acids. The V end was cut by 5 bases, the J end by 0 bases, with 12 bases between. CDR1 is SEHNR, CDR2 FQNEAQ, per germline (reference sequence). The CDR3 spells CASSLSAVSTDTQYF. The CDR3 DNA reads as TGTGCCAGCAGCCTTTCGGCAGTCAGCACAGATACGCAGTATTTT.